This T cell receptor (beta chain) was retrieved from a study of blood T cell repertoires in COVID-19. TCRdb's copy holds only in-frame clones and misses some; the assay was immunoSEQ multiplex PCR. Among approximately 390,000 clones, 88% were seen once, and the ten largest hold around 2.1%. Participants were aged 18 to 89 years from about two dozen US areas. Trimming removed 5 bases from V and 5 bases from J; junction bases left unmatched: 6. The V gene's germline CDR1 is ENHRY and CDR2 SYGVKD. The CDR3 extends over 15 amino acids. V is TRBV10-3 and J is TRBJ2-3, with TRBD1 identical over 11 bases. The sequenced material came from PBMCs or T cells enriched from blood (not recorded which). The sequence came from a woman in her 40s with acute COVID-19. As DNA, the CDR3 is TGTGCCATCAGTTTCCCGGACAGGGGGCAAGATACGCAGTATTTT. The encoded protein is CAISFPDRGQDTQYF.